The clone carrying this T cell receptor beta chain was picked up many times. Its target is not known. V shed 3 bases, J shed 6 bases, and the junction held 9 bases outside the gene matches. CDR3 length: 15 amino acids. Germline V gene sequence: CDR1 GTSNPN, CDR2 SVGIG (reference sequence). These data originate in a study of T-cell reconstitution after alpha-beta-depleted transplantation in children. Study-wide points: In patients about two months after transplant, alpha-beta T cells reportedly arose from several hundred expanded graft clones.

The TCRbeta library was prepared with unique molecular identifiers. TCRdb re-called the PCR reads with MiXCR, one entry per CDR3 protein. The repertoire holds around 600,000 distinct CDR3 sequences, more than 20% seen once, with 13% to 15% in the top ten. The sequencing here drew on PBMCs, mostly from graft donor cells, taken 360 days after TCRalphabeta/CD19-depleted stem cell transplant. The chain is built from TRBV30 and TRBJ2-2; 8 nucleotides match TRBD1. The receptor comes from a boy under two years old who had a stem cell transplant for acute myeloid leukemia, so the T cells may come from the graft donor. The CDR3: CAWSGLGQGSGELFF. Written as DNA, the CDR3 is TGTGCCTGGAGCGGCTTAGGACAGGGCTCCGGGGAGCTGTTTTTT.